Below, 7 T cell receptor beta chains from the same sample are listed, as sequenced in a study of T cell responses to AZD1222 COVID-19 vaccine. Sequenced by immunoSEQ multiplex PCR; TCRdb stores in-frame clones only, minus some. The profile shows some 130,000 clones, approximately 88% of them singletons. Sequencing used peripheral blood, obtained on day 0 of AZD1222 vaccination. These receptors were collected from an adult in good health.

The CDR3, as DNA: TGTGCCAGCAGGTGGGGGACGAACACTGAAGCTTTCTTT. Residues: CASRWGTNTEAFF. This chain connects TRBV5-8 to TRBJ1-1; possibly TRBD1 for D (5 bases). Germline-derived CDR1 and CDR2 are SGHTS and YDEGEE. Trimming took 5 bases from V and 1 from J, leaving 9 bases between them. The CDR3 spans 13 residues.

This clone has a handful of counts. The V call is TRBV28, the J call TRBJ1-5; D is ambiguous. This CDR3 contains 14 residues. V was clipped by 2 bases and J by 4 bases, with 9 bases between them. Germline-derived CDR1 and CDR2 are MDHEN and SYDVKM. CDR3 in DNA: TGTGCCAGCAGTTTAGAAGACTATAATCAGCCCCAGCATTTT. Its protein is CASSLEDYNQPQHF.

This clone has only one observation. The CDR3 protein is CASSLVKGTTNTEAFF. The CDR3 DNA reads TGTGCCAGCAGCCTGGTTAAAGGGACAACGAACACTGAAGCTTTCTTT. The V gene is TRBV5-8, the J gene TRBJ1-1; D is perhaps TRBD1 (6 bases). V was pared by 4 bases and J by 1 base, with 17 bases between. CDR1 and CDR2 (germline): SGHTS, YDEGEE. The CDR3 consists of 16 residues.

This clone has just one count. The J gene is TRBJ2-5, the V gene TRBV5-1; TRBD1 agrees at 10 bases. Germline loops: CDR1 SGHRS, CDR2 YFSETQ. The CDR3 covers 17 residues. V lost 4 bases and J lost 4; bases outside the gene matches: 13. The chain's CDR3 is CASSPTPGTGVPETQYF. The CDR3 DNA reads TGCGCCAGCAGCCCAACCCCCGGGACAGGGGTCCCAGAGACCCAGTACTTC.

This rearrangement joins TRBV28 to TRBJ1-1, with D unclear. The CDR3 spans 12 residues. V was pared by 9 bases and J by 4 bases, with 12 bases between. Germline CDR1 MDHEN, CDR2 SYDVKM. CDR3 nucleotide sequence: TGTGCCAGTCGGCGGGAGGGCACTGAAGCTTTCTTT. This codes for CASRREGTEAFF.

This clone was seen once. The rearrangement uses TRBV3-1 (or the pseudogene TRBV3-2) and TRBJ1-4, with D tentatively TRBD1 (5 bases). CDR3 length equals 14 residues. V was cut by 7 bases and J by 5 bases, with 14 bases left in between. The germline CDR1 and CDR2 sequences are LGHDT and YNNKEL (reference sequence). This CDR3 reads CASKSAGLNEKLFF. The CDR3 nucleotides are TGTGCCAGCAAGTCCGCAGGGCTGAATGAAAAACTGTTTTTT.

This chain uses TRBV2 with TRBJ2-2, with TRBD2 as a possible D gene (7 bases). Per germline, CDR1 SNHLY and CDR2 FYNNEI. V dropped 6 bases and J dropped 3 bases, with 11 bases sitting between them. This CDR3 spans 14 amino acids. The DNA of the CDR3 is TGTGCCAGCAGGGGGAGGGGGGACACCGGGGAGCTGTTTTTT. It codes for CASRGRGDTGELFF.